This TCR beta chain is drawn from a study of CD8+ T cells in alopecia areata. For the study at large: Tofacitinib continued for 6 to 18 months and was then withheld for 6 months.

Per the germline V gene, CDR1 is MGHRA and CDR2 is YSYEKL. V gave up 0 bases and J gave up 2 bases; unmatched junction bases: 7. The CDR3 has 16 residues. Investigators isolated RNA and reverse transcribed it into cDNA to act as the sequencing template. The protocol was immunoSEQ multiplex PCR, while the TCRdb copy is restricted to in-frame clones and leaves out a portion. The sample lists 150,000 or so clones, 85% to 90% occurring once. The input for sequencing was CD8+ T cells sorted from blood, taken at week 0. The gene calls are TRBV4-1 and TRBJ2-7; the match to TRBD2 covers 7 bases. The clonotype comes from a human donor with alopecia areata. The CDR3 loop is CASSQDGLGRPYEQYF. For the CDR3, the DNA is TGCGCCAGCAGCCAAGACGGACTCGGGAGGCCCTACGAGCAGTACTTC.